This paragraph covers one TCR beta chain sequence. The antigen remains undetermined. Profiled with immunoSEQ multiplex PCR; TCRdb holds only in-frame clones, not every one. The sample lists under 13,000 clones, about 85% seen once, with roughly 15% in the top ten. The CDR3 is made up of 16 amino acids. V shed 4 bases and J 2 bases; nucleotides not matched to a gene: 6. Germline V gene sequence: CDR1 SGDLS, CDR2 YYNGEE. The sample comes from a study of OX40 agonist ivuxolimab in advanced cancers. About the study: Eligibility rules accepted prior anti-PD-1, anti-PD-L1 or anti-CTLA-4 therapy, and around 40% had some. Study-wide results and caveats: Some of the nonresponding patients also showed low levels of normalized T-cell clonal expansion. Patients who responded partially at 0.1-3.0 mg/kg showed clonal expansion ranking among the lowest.

This chain connects TRBV9 to TRBJ2-1, with 10 bases identical to TRBD1. This TCR derives from an adult with an advanced solid tumor such as melanoma, head and neck, liver or kidney cancer. The input for sequencing was CD4+ or CD8+ T cells sorted from blood, taken in a trial of the OX40 agonist ivuxolimab. The CDR3 nucleotides are TGTGCCAGCAGCCCCGACGGACAGGGGGCCTACAATGAGCAGTTCTTC. Its translation: CASSPDGQGAYNEQFF.